The rows below give T cell receptor beta chains drawn from one sample of a study of blood T cell repertoires in COVID-19. Method: immunoSEQ multiplex PCR; TCRdb's copy keeps in-frame clones and lacks some. The repertoire holds 210,000 or so clones, with more than 70% as singletons. The sample consisted of peripheral blood. The source is a man aged 45 to 65 with active or convalescent COVID-19. The CDR3 runs from the conserved cysteine through the conserved F or W. D genes are given only for firm matches. A row's size may be missing; if present it is once, few, many or a size class.

V,J,size,D,CDR3,DNA
TRBV27,TRBJ1-5,.,.,CASSFKGPNQPQHF,TGTGCCAGCAGTTTTAAGGGGCCCAATCAGCCCCAGCATTTT
TRBV9,TRBJ2-7,.,.,CASHLYFFDSPYEQYF,TGTGCCAGCCACCTCTACTTTTTCGACAGTCCCTACGAGCAGTACTTC
TRBV7-9,TRBJ2-1,few,.,CASSLGVGRFYNEQFF,TGTGCCAGCAGCTTAGGGGTTGGGAGATTCTACAATGAGCAGTTCTTC
TRBV7-2,TRBJ1-1,many,.,CASSLGTGQRNTEAFF,TGTGCCAGCAGCTTAGGCACAGGGCAGAGGAACACTGAAGCTTTCTTT
TRBV30,TRBJ2-2,.,TRBD2,CAWSVGGSMPGELFF,TGTGCCTGGAGTGTGGGCGGGAGTATGCCCGGGGAGCTGTTTTTT
TRBV30,TRBJ1-5,.,TRBD1,CAWADRDNQPQHF,TGTGCCTGGGCCGACAGGGACAATCAGCCCCAGCATTTT
TRBV5-3,TRBJ1-3,medium-sized,.,CARSLQGYSGNTIYF,TGTGCCAGAAGCTTACAGGGCTACTCTGGAAACACCATATATTTT
TRBV5-1,TRBJ1-2,.,TRBD1,CASRLGTGDGYTF,TGCGCCAGCAGACTGGGGACAGGGGATGGCTACACCTTC
TRBV10-2,TRBJ1-2,once,.,CASSGSSFRRVYGYTF,TGCGCCAGCAGTGGGTCTTCGTTCCGGAGGGTCTATGGCTACACCTTC
TRBV30,TRBJ1-1,few,.,CAWSPRSEAFF,TGTGCCTGGAGTCCGCGGTCTGAAGCTTTCTTT